Sequencing of this TCR beta chain was carried out in a study of patients and donors after allogeneic stem cell transplantation. TCRdb reprocessed the RT-PCR reads with MiXCR, giving one entry per CDR3 protein. The sample includes 30,000 to 40,000 distinct CDR3 sequences, about two fifths of them seen just once. J lost 4 bases, V lost 3 bases, and 9 bases had no gene match. Germline CDR1 and CDR2: KGHSH and LQKENI. The CDR3 covers 16 residues. The sequence was obtained from a human donor who was either an allogeneic HSCT recipient or a stem cell or donor lymphocyte infusion donor (not recorded which). It is not recorded whose cells these are; they may come from a transplant donor. Sequencing was done on a sample of blood, either unsorted or a sorted T cell fraction (not recorded which). V gene TRBV18 combines with J gene TRBJ1-1; 9 positions agree with TRBD1. CDR3 coding DNA: TGTGCCAGCTCACCGCCCGGACAGGGGTCGATCACTGAAGCTTTCTTT. This translates into CASSPPGQGSITEAFF.